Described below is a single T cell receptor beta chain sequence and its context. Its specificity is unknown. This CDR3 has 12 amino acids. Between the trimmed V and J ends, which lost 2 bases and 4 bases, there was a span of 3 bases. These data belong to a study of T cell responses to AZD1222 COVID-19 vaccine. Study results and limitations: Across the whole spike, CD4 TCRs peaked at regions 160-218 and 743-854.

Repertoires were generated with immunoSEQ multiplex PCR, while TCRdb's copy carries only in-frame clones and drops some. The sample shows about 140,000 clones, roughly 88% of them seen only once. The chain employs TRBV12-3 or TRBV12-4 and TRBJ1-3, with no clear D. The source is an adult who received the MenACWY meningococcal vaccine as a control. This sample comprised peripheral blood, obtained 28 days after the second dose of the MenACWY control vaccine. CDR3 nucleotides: TGTGCCAGCAGTTTAAAGGGAAACACCATATATTTT. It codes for CASSLKGNTIYF.